The clone carrying this T cell receptor beta chain has ten or more counts. Its antigen is currently unknown. TCR beta CDR3 sequences were amplified from RNA transcripts. An initial round of RT-PCR targeting the TCR CDR3 relied on the HTBI primer set. MiXCR, applied by TCRdb to the multiplex PCR reads, yields one record per CDR3 protein. The table shows over 700,000 distinct CDR3 sequences, with approximately 19% occurring only once. This sample is part of a study of T cells in Graves' hyperthyroidism and ophthalmopathy. Whole-study findings and limits: Blood also showed most of the thyroid clonotypes that were expanded above 0.001. Median prediction lead before ophthalmopathy onset was 6.5 months with the model.

The V end lost 8 bases, the J end lost 0 bases, and 11 bases lay between the germline ends. Germline CDR1 and CDR2: DFQATT and SNEGSKA (reference sequence). This CDR3 is 14 amino acids long. Patients aged 18 to 65 had newly diagnosed hyperthyroidism lasting under 2 months. Blood sampling occurred at first hyperthyroidism diagnosis, ahead of any ophthalmopathy symptoms. The receptor's source is a woman between 50 and 59 years old with Graves' hyperthyroidism that later progressed to Graves' ophthalmopathy. This chain joins TRBV20-1 and TRBJ1-6, with D unresolved. What was sequenced was blood. CDR3 sequence: CSTNPSSYNSPLHF. The CDR3 nucleotides read TGCAGTACGAACCCGAGCTCCTATAATTCACCCCTCCACTTT.